This TCR beta chain came from a study of regulatory T cells in long-lasting Graves disease. At the level of the study: The study counted Graves' disease as persistent given over 5 years of antithyroid drugs and positive TSH receptor antibodies. Overall study results and limits: Persistent disease preferred TRBV28, TRBJ1-2 and TRBJ2-5. No thyroid tissue was studied; the work used peripheral blood only.

Time point reported: persistent/refractory GD, antithyroid drugs over 5 years with positive TRAb. PBMC-extracted RNA yielded the TCR library. Staff drew around 10 milliliters of peripheral blood into EDTA tubes. The CDR3 loop spans 12 amino acids. Trimming pared 3 bases from V and 4 bases from J, leaving 3 bases between. Germline CDR1 reads MDHEN; CDR2 reads SYDVKM. This clonotype was seen many times. Its antigen is not identified. Library construction for TCR beta used iRepertoire HTBI primers and Arm-PCR of CDR3 regions. TCRdb redid the calling of the multiplex PCR reads with MiXCR, one entry per CDR3 protein. The sample carries roughly 400,000 distinct CDR3 sequences, approximately 22% recorded once.

The chain is built from TRBV28 and TRBJ2-2; D ambiguous. The clonotype originates from a female donor with Graves disease. This specimen consisted of peripheral blood mononuclear cells (PBMCs), obtained when the disease was refractory, from a patient treated with antithyroid drugs. CDR3 nucleotides: TGTGCCAGCAGTTTTGCCACCGGGGAGCTGTTTTTT. Amino acids: CASSFATGELFF.